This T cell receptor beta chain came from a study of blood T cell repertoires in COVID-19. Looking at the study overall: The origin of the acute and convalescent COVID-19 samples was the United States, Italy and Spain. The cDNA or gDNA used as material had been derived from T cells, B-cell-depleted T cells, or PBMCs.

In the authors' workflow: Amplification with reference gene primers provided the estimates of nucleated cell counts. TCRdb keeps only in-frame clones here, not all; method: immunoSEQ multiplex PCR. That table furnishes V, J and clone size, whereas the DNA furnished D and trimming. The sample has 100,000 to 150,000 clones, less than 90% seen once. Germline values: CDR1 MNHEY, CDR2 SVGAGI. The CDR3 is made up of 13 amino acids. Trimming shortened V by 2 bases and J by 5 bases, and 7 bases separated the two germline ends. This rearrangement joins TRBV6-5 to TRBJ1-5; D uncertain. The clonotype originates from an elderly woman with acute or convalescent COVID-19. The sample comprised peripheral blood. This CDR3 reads CASSYGQDQPQHF. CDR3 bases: TGTGCCAGCAGTTACGGCCAGGATCAGCCCCAGCATTTT.